Listed below are T cell receptor beta chains from one sample, sequenced in a study of OX40 agonist ivuxolimab in advanced cancers. This table comes from immunoSEQ multiplex PCR, and its TCRdb copy is limited to in-frame clones, with some not included. The table has some 18,000 clones, 80% to 95% seen once. This sample comprised CD4+ or CD8+ T cells sorted from blood, obtained in a trial of the OX40 agonist ivuxolimab. The source is an adult with an advanced solid tumor such as melanoma, head and neck, liver or kidney cancer. The CDR3 runs from the conserved cysteine through the conserved F or W. Fields, in order: clone size, V gene, D gene, J gene, CDR3 DNA, CDR3 protein. D genes are given only for firm matches. Size values are once, few and many counts, or a class for expanded clones, and some rows have none.

clone size: -; V gene: TRBV7-9; D gene: TRBD2; J gene: TRBJ2-3; CDR3 DNA: TGTGCCAGCAGCAGGGGGACTAGCGGGATTGAAACGCAGTATTTT; CDR3 protein: CASSRGTSGIETQYF
clone size: -; V gene: TRBV19; D gene: -; J gene: TRBJ2-1; CDR3 DNA: TGTGCCAGTAGCAAATACGACCTAGCGAATGAGCAGTTCTTC; CDR3 protein: CASSKYDLANEQFF
clone size: -; V gene: TRBV7-3; D gene: -; J gene: TRBJ2-2; CDR3 DNA: TGTGCCAGCAGCGTCCGTGCCGGGGAGCTGTTTTTT; CDR3 protein: CASSVRAGELFF
clone size: -; V gene: TRBV21-1; D gene: -; J gene: TRBJ2-7; CDR3 DNA: TGTGCCAGCAGCAAAGAAGAAAACCTCTACGAGCAGTACTTC; CDR3 protein: CASSKEENLYEQYF
clone size: few; V gene: TRBV6-4; D gene: -; J gene: TRBJ1-1; CDR3 DNA: TGTGCCAGCAGTCTTTTTGTTCTGAACACTGAAGCTTTCTTT; CDR3 protein: CASSLFVLNTEAFF
clone size: once; V gene: TRBV11-2; D gene: -; J gene: TRBJ1-5; CDR3 DNA: TGTGCCAGCAGCTTATACACTCAATTCAATCAGCCCCAGCATTTT; CDR3 protein: CASSLYTQFNQPQHF
clone size: -; V gene: TRBV28; D gene: -; J gene: TRBJ2-1; CDR3 DNA: TGTGCCAGCAGTTTCCATGAGCAGTTCTTC; CDR3 protein: CASSFHEQFF
clone size: -; V gene: TRBV29-1; D gene: -; J gene: TRBJ1-2; CDR3 DNA: TGCAGCGTTGAAGATCGGAAAGTGTCCTATGGCTACACCTTC; CDR3 protein: CSVEDRKVSYGYTF
clone size: -; V gene: TRBV19; D gene: TRBD2; J gene: TRBJ2-1; CDR3 DNA: TGTGCCAGTAGCCTAGCGGGAGTAGGCGAGCAGTTCTTC; CDR3 protein: CASSLAGVGEQFF
clone size: -; V gene: TRBV30; D gene: -; J gene: TRBJ2-3; CDR3 DNA: TGTGCCTGGAGTGTACTAGGGAACCAGGATACGCAGTATTTT; CDR3 protein: CAWSVLGNQDTQYF
clone size: -; V gene: TRBV5-1; D gene: TRBD2; J gene: TRBJ2-7; CDR3 DNA: TGCGCCAGCAGCCCGGGACTACTCTACGAGCAGTACTTC; CDR3 protein: CASSPGLLYEQYF
clone size: -; V gene: TRBV5-4; D gene: TRBD2; J gene: TRBJ2-7; CDR3 DNA: TGTGCCAGCAGCGGGGGACTAGTCTACGAGCAGTACTTC; CDR3 protein: CASSGGLVYEQYF
clone size: -; V gene: TRBV27; D gene: -; J gene: TRBJ2-7; CDR3 DNA: -; CDR3 protein: CASSFGQGIEYF
clone size: once; V gene: TRBV27; D gene: TRBD2; J gene: TRBJ2-3; CDR3 DNA: TGTGCCAGCAGCAAACCGGGACTAGAGGGGGATACGCAGTATTTT; CDR3 protein: CASSKPGLEGDTQYF
clone size: -; V gene: TRBV29-1; D gene: -; J gene: TRBJ2-5; CDR3 DNA: TGCAGCGTTGAAGGGGAGGCGGAGAAGGAGACCCAGTACTTC; CDR3 protein: CSVEGEAEKETQYF
clone size: -; V gene: TRBV4-1; D gene: TRBD2; J gene: TRBJ2-2; CDR3 DNA: TGCGCCAGCAGCCAAGATCACGGGAGGGCCGCCGGGGAGCTGTTTTTT; CDR3 protein: CASSQDHGRAAGELFF
clone size: -; V gene: TRBV5-1; D gene: TRBD1; J gene: TRBJ1-4; CDR3 DNA: TGCGCCAGCAGCTCTGAGAACGTAGGGGGCGTCTGGGAAAAACTGTTTTTT; CDR3 protein: CASSSENVGGVWEKLFF
clone size: -; V gene: TRBV21-1; D gene: -; J gene: TRBJ1-5; CDR3 DNA: TGTGCCAGCAGCAAAGCCTACGGAATCGGAGGAGCCCATCAGCCCCAGCATTTT; CDR3 protein: CASSKAYGIGGAHQPQHF
clone size: -; V gene: TRBV28; D gene: TRBD1; J gene: TRBJ1-4; CDR3 DNA: TGTGCCAGCAGCCCGGACAGGGGTGTCGAAAAACTGTTTTTT; CDR3 protein: CASSPDRGVEKLFF
clone size: -; V gene: TRBV9; D gene: TRBD2; J gene: TRBJ2-7; CDR3 DNA: TGTGCCAGCAGTCGGTATCTAGCGGCTACCGAGCAGTACTTC; CDR3 protein: CASSRYLAATEQYF
clone size: once; V gene: TRBV28; D gene: TRBD2; J gene: TRBJ2-3; CDR3 DNA: TGTGCCAGCAGTTTAAAAGCCCTGACTCAAGGGGGACTAGCGGGGCGCACAGATACGCAGTATTTT; CDR3 protein: CASSLKALTQGGLAGRTDTQYF
clone size: -; V gene: TRBV28; D gene: -; J gene: TRBJ1-5; CDR3 DNA: TGTGCCAGCAGTTTAAATGGTGTCCTAGGGAATCAGCCCCAGCATTTT; CDR3 protein: CASSLNGVLGNQPQHF
clone size: -; V gene: TRBV11-2; D gene: TRBD1; J gene: TRBJ1-2; CDR3 DNA: TGTGCCAGCAGCTCGGGACAGGGGGCGCCTGGCTACACCTTC; CDR3 protein: CASSSGQGAPGYTF
clone size: -; V gene: TRBV4-3; D gene: TRBD1; J gene: TRBJ2-1; CDR3 DNA: TGCGCCAGCAGCTCTCGGACAGGGAGTACTGAGCAGTTCTTC; CDR3 protein: CASSSRTGSTEQFF
clone size: -; V gene: TRBV7-9; D gene: -; J gene: TRBJ1-1; CDR3 DNA: TGTGCCAGCAGGGGCGGACTGAACACTGAAGCTTTCTTT; CDR3 protein: CASRGGLNTEAFF
clone size: -; V gene: TRBV4-3; D gene: TRBD1; J gene: TRBJ2-5; CDR3 DNA: TGCGCCAGCAGCCAACGGACAGGGAGTGGACAAGAGACCCAGTACTTC; CDR3 protein: CASSQRTGSGQETQYF
clone size: -; V gene: TRBV27; D gene: TRBD1; J gene: TRBJ2-7; CDR3 DNA: TGTGCCAGCAGTTTCGGACAGGGGGCGAACGAGCAGTACTTC; CDR3 protein: CASSFGQGANEQYF
clone size: -; V gene: TRBV6-1; D gene: -; J gene: TRBJ2-7; CDR3 DNA: TGTGCCAGCAGTGAAGCCACTCCCTACGAGCAGTACTTC; CDR3 protein: CASSEATPYEQYF